This T cell receptor beta chain is drawn from a study of CD8+CD57+ T cells in acquired aplastic anemia. Per germline, CDR1 ENHRY and CDR2 SYGVKD. V lost 3 bases, J lost 3 bases, and 4 bases lay in between. CDR3 length: 12 amino acids. TCR beta VDJ and CDR3 profiling used genomic DNA as template. From the reads, TCRdb called clonotypes with MiXCR, one entry per CDR3 protein. Here the sample spans about 160,000 distinct CDR3 sequences, 45% to 55% being singletons. This clonotype was counted between two and nine times. The sequenced patients had an expansion of CD8+CD57+ cells seen by flow cytometry. This receptor was identified in a human donor with aplastic anemia. The sample consisted of sorted CD4+, CD8+, or CD8+CD57+ T cells (not recorded which) from PBMCs. The rearrangement links TRBV10-3 to TRBJ2-3; unclear D gene. In DNA, the CDR3 is TGTGCCATCAGTGAACCAACAGATACGCAGTATTTT. Translating it yields CAISEPTDTQYF.